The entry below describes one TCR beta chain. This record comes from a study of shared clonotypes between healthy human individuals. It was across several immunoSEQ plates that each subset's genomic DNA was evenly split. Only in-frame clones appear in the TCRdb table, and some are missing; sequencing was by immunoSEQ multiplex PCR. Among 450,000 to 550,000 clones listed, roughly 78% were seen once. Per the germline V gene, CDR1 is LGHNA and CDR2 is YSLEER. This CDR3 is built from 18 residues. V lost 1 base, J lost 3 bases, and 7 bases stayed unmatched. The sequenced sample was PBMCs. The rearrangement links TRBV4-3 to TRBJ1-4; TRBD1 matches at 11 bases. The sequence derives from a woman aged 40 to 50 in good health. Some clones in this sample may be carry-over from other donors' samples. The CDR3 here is CASSQAAGTGGSNEKLFF. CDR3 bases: TGCGCCAGCAGCCAAGCAGCCGGGACAGGGGGTTCTAATGAAAAACTGTTTTTT.